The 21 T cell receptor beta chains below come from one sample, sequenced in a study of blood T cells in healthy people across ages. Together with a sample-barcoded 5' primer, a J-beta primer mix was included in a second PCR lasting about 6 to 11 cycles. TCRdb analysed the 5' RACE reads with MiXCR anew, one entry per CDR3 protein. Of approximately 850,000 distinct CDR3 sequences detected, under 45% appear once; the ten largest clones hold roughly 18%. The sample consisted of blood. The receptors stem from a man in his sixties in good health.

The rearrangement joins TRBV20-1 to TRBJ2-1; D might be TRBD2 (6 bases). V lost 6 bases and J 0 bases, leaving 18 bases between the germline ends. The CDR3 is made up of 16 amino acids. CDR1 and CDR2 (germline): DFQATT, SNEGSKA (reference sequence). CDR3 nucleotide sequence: TGCAGTGCCGAAGGAGGCGGGGCGAGCTCCTACAATGAGCAGTTCTTC. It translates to CSAEGGGASSYNEQFF.

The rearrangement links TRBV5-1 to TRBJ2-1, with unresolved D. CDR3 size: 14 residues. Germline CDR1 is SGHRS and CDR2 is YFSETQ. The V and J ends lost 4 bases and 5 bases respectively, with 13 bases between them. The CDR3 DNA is TGCGCCAGCAGCGCTGGCCGGCCCCACAATGAGCAGTTCTTC. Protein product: CASSAGRPHNEQFF. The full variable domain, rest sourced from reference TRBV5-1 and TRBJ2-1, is KAGVTQTPRYLIKTRGQQVTLSCSPISGHRSVSWYQQTPGQGLQFLFEYFSETQRNKGNFPGRFSGRQFSNSRSEMNVSTLELGDSALYLCASSAGRPHNEQFFGPGTRLTVL.

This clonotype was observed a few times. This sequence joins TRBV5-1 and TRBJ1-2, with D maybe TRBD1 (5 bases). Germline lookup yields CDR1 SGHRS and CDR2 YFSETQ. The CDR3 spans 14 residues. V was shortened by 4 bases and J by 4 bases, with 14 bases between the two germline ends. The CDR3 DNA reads TGCGCCAGCAGCGCCCGGGACGGAATCTATGGCTACACCTTC. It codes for CASSARDGIYGYTF.

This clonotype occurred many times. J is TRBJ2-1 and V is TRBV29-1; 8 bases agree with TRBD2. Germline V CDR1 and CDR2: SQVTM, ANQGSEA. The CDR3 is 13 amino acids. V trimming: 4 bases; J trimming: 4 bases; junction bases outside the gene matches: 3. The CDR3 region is CSVASGYYNEQFF. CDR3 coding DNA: TGCAGCGTTGCTAGCGGGTATTACAATGAGCAGTTCTTC.

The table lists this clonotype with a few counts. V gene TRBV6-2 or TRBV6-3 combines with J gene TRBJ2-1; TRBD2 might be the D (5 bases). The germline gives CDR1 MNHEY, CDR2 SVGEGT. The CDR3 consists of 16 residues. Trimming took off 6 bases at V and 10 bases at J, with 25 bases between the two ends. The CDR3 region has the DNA TGTGCCAGCAGAAAGCTCCCGCCGACCATCGAGGGAGAGCAGTTCTTC. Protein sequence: CASRKLPPTIEGEQFF.

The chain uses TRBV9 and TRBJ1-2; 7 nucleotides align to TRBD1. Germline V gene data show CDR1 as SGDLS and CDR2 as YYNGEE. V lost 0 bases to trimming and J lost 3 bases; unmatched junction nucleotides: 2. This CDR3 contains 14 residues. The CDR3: CASSVGQGDYGYTF. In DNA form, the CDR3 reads TGTGCCAGCAGCGTAGGACAGGGAGACTATGGCTACACCTTC.

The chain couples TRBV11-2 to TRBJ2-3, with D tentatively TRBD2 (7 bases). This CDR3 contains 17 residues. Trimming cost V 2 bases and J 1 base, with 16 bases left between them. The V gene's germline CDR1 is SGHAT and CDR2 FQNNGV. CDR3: CASSLRLRGGGTDTQYF. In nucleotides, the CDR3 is TGTGCCAGCAGCTTACGTTTGAGGGGGGGAGGCACAGATACGCAGTATTTT.

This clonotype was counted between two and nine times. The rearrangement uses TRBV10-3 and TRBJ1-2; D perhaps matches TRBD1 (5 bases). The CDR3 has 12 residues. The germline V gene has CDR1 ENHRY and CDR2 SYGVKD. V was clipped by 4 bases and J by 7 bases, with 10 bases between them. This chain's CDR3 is CAISGQPSGYTF. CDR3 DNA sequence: TGTGCCATCAGTGGACAGCCGTCTGGCTACACCTTC.

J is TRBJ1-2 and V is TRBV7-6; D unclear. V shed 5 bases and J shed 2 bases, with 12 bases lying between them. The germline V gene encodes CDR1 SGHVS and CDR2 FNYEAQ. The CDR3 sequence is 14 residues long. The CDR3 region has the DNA TGTGCCAGCAGCCCGGGCCTCAGGAACTATGGCTACACCTTC. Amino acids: CASSPGLRNYGYTF.

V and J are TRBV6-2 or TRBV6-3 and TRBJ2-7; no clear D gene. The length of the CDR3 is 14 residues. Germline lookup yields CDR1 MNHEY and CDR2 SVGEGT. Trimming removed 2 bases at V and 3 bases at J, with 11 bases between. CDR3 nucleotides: TGTGCCAGCAGTTACGCCACAATAAGCTACGAGCAGTACTTC. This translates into CASSYATISYEQYF.

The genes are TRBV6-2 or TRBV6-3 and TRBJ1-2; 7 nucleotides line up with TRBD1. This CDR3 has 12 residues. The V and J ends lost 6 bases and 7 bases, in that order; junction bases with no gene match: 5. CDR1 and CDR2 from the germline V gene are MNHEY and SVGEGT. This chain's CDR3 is CASRGQVRGYTF. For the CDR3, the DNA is TGTGCCAGCAGAGGACAGGTTCGTGGCTACACCTTC.

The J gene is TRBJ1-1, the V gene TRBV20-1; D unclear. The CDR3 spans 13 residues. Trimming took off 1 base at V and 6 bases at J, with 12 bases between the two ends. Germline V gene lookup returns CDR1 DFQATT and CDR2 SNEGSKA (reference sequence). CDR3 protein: CSARVGSTPEAFF. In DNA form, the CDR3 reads TGCAGTGCTAGAGTGGGGTCGACCCCTGAAGCTTTCTTT.

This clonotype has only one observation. The CDR3: CASSGQGLGEAFF. CDR3 sequence (DNA): TGTGCCAGCTCAGGACAGGGGCTGGGTGAAGCTTTCTTT. This chain joins TRBV2 and TRBJ1-1, with TRBD1 matching over 9 bases. Germline CDR1 reads SNHLY; CDR2 reads FYNNEI. The CDR3 totals 13 residues. Germline trimming cut 8 bases from V and 7 bases from J; bases unmatched to any gene: 8.

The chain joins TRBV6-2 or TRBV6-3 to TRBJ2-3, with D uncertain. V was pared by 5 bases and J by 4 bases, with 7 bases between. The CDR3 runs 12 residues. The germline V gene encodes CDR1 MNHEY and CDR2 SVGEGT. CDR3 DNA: TGTGCCAGCAGTCCCAAGCCAGATACGCAGTATTTT. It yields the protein CASSPKPDTQYF.

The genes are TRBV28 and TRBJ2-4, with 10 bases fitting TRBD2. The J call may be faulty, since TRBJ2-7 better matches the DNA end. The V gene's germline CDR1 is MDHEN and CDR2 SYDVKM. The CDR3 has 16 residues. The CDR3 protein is CASSSASQRGGYEQYF. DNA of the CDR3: TGTGCCAGCAGTTCCGCATCCCAGCGGGGGGGCTACGAGCAGTACTTC.

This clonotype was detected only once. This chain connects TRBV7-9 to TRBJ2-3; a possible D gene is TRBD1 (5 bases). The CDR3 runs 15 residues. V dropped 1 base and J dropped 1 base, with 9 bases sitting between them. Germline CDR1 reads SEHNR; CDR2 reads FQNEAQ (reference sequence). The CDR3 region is CASSLVQGRTDTQYF. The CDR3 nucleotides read TGTGCCAGCAGCTTAGTGCAGGGCCGCACAGATACGCAGTATTTT. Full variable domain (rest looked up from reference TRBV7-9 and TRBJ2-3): DTGVSQNPRHKITKRGQNVTFRCDPISEHNRLYWYRQTLGQGPEFLTYFQNEAQLEKSRLLSDRFSAERPKGSFSTLEIQRTEQGDSAMYLCASSLVQGRTDTQYFGPGTRLTVL.

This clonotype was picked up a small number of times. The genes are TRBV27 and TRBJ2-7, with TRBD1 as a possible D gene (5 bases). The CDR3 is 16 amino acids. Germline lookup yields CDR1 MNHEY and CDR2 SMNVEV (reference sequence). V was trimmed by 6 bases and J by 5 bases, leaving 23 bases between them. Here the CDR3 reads CASRDLMGQGVHEQYF. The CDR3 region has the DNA TGTGCCAGCAGGGACCTAATGGGGCAGGGTGTCCACGAGCAGTACTTC.

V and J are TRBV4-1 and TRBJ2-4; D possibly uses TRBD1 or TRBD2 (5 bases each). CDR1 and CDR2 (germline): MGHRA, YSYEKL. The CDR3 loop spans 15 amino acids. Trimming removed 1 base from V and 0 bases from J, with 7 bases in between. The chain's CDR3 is CASSQGGIAKNIQYF. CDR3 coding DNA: TGCGCCAGCAGCCAAGGGGGGATAGCCAAAAACATTCAGTACTTC.

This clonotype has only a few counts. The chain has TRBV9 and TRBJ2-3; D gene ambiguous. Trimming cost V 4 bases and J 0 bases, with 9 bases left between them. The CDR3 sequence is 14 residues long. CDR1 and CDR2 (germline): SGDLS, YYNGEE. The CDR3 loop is CASSPRVSTDTQYF. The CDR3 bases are TGTGCCAGCAGCCCTCGGGTTAGCACAGATACGCAGTATTTT.

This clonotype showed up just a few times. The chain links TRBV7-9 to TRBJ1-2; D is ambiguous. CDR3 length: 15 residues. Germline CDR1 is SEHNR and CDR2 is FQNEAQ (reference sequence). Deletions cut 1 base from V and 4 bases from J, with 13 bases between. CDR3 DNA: TGTGCCAGCAGCTTAGGGCAGAGAACCTTCTATGGCTACACCTTC. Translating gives CASSLGQRTFYGYTF.

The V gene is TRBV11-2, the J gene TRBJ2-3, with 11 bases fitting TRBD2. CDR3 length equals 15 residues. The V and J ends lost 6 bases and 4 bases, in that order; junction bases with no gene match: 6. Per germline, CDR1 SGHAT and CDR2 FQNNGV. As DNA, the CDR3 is TGTGCCAGCAGATATAGCGGGGGGGCCCCAGATACGCAGTATTTT. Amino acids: CASRYSGGAPDTQYF. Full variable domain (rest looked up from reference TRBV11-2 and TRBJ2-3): EAGVAQSPRYKIIEKRQSVAFWCNPISGHATLYWYQQILGQGPKLLIQFQNNGVVDDSQLPKDRFSAERLKGVDSTLKIQPAKLEDSAVYLCASRYSGGAPDTQYFGPGTRLTVL.